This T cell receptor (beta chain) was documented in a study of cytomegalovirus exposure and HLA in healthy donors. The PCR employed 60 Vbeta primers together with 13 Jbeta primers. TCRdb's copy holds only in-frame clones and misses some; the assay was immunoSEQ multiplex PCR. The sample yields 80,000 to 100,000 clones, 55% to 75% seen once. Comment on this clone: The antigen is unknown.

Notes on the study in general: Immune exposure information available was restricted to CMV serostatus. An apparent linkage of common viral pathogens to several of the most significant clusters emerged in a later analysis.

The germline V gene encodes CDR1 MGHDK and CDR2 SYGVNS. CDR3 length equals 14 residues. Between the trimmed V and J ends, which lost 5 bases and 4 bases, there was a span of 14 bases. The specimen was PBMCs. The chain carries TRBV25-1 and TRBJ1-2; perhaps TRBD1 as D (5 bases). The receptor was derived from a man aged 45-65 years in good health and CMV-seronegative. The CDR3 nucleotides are TGTGCCAGCAGTACCGACAGTCAGCGCTATGGCTACACCTTC. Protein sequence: CASSTDSQRYGYTF.